The 20 T cell receptor beta chains presented below share a single source sample, sequenced in a study of Ad26.COV2.S vaccination and SARS-CoV-2 variants (dated by TCRdb to the early 2020s). The intended sense of this specimen's treatment or condition label: 15 to 20 received Ad26.COV2.S at low or high dose, single or two shots; about 5 received placebo; per-sample allocation not given. For vaccine and placebo recipients, repertoires were sequenced using samples collected on day 63 after the first injection. The library was generated by the immunoSEQ multiplex PCR assay. What TCRdb holds here is the immuneACCESS table cut down to in-frame rearrangements. Part of the clones is not present; checked against another copy, under half of the missing clones reflect an unresolved V gene, and the others are unexplained. In this sample the table shows almost 400,000 clones, about 91% of which occur a single time. The biggest ten clones account for under 2% of the sample.

The input for sequencing was peripheral blood, taken in a trial of Ad26.COV2.S vaccine versus placebo. Receptors originate from a person aged 18-60 years who received the Ad26.COV2.S COVID-19 vaccine or a placebo.

The V gene is TRBV20-1, the J gene TRBJ2-7; 10 nucleotides match TRBD1. The CDR3 length is 15 residues. V lost 3 bases, J lost 1 base, and 6 bases stayed unmatched. Germline V gives CDR1 DFQATT, CDR2 SNEGSKA (reference sequence). In DNA form, the CDR3 reads TGCAGTGCTAGTGGGAGGACAGGGGGTTCCTACGAGCAGTACTTC. This codes for CSASGRTGGSYEQYF.

V usage is TRBV6-4 and J usage is TRBJ1-6, with D possibly matching TRBD1 (6 bases). The CDR3 sequence is 14 residues long. V was clipped by 6 bases and J by 8 bases, with 14 bases between them. Germline CDR1 reads MRHNA; CDR2 reads SNTAGT. CDR3 nucleotide sequence: TGTGCCAGCAGCGCTCAGGGGCTGGATTCACCCCTCCACTTT. Encoded protein: CASSAQGLDSPLHF.

The chain uses TRBV24-1 and TRBJ2-3; D tentatively reads TRBD1 or TRBD2 (5 bases each). Germline V lookup: CDR1 KGHDR, CDR2 SFDVKD. Trimming removed 5 bases from V and 0 bases from J, with 8 bases in between. The CDR3 is 14 amino acids. In DNA form, the CDR3 reads TGTGCCACCAGTGTCGGGGCCAGCACAGATACGCAGTATTTT. This gives the protein CATSVGASTDTQYF.

CDR3 in amino acids: CASSLGGTSGWRPHEQYF. In DNA, the CDR3 is TGTGCCAGCAGCTTAGGGGGGACTAGCGGGTGGAGACCCCACGAGCAGTACTTC. This chain uses TRBV7-2 with TRBJ2-7; 12 bases map to TRBD2. Unmatched junction bases numbered 12, after V lost 1 base and J lost 5 bases. There are 18 residues in the CDR3. CDR1 and CDR2 (germline): SGHTA, FQGNSA.

The rearrangement joins TRBV2 to TRBJ2-5, with 8 bases aligning to TRBD2. From germline, CDR1 is SNHLY and CDR2 FYNNEI. The CDR3 is 15 residues long. V dropped 7 bases and J dropped 5; count of bases not matched to a gene: 12. CDR3 amino acids: CASIREGLRGETQYF. CDR3 coding DNA: TGTGCCAGCATTCGGGAGGGCCTAAGGGGGGAGACCCAGTACTTC.

This sequence joins TRBV28 and TRBJ2-3, with a weak D call TRBD1 (6 bases). Per germline, CDR1 MDHEN and CDR2 SYDVKM. The V gene lost 3 bases and the J gene lost 0 bases, with 10 bases spanning the gap. This CDR3 spans 15 amino acids. In DNA, the CDR3 is TGTGCCAGCAGTTTTTCAGGGGCGAGCACAGATACGCAGTATTTT. Translated: CASSFSGASTDTQYF.

This sequence joins TRBV7-2 and TRBJ2-1; the match to TRBD2 covers 12 bases. V was clipped by 3 bases and J by 7 bases; unmatched bases: 4. Germline values: CDR1 SGHTA, CDR2 FQGNSA. There are 15 residues in the CDR3. The CDR3 sequence is CASSFTSGGKNEQFF. Here the CDR3 DNA reads TGTGCCAGCAGCTTTACTAGCGGGGGGAAAAATGAGCAGTTCTTC.

The chain recombines TRBV6-5 with TRBJ2-7; a weak D match, TRBD1 (5 bases). With 2 bases removed from V and 5 bases from J, the gap between germline ends came to 7 bases. In germline, CDR1 is MNHEY, CDR2 SVGAGI. CDR3 length: 12 residues. The chain's CDR3 is CASSYIGDEQYF. CDR3 bases: TGTGCCAGCAGTTACATAGGGGACGAGCAGTACTTC.

The chain employs TRBV9 and TRBJ1-3; D gene ambiguous. CDR1 and CDR2 from the germline V gene are SGDLS and YYNGEE. The CDR3 has 18 amino acids. The V gene lost 4 bases and the J gene lost 0 bases, with 20 bases spanning the gap. DNA for the CDR3: TGTGCCAGCAGCCCCTCCGACGGTCACTTCCTCTCTGGAAACACCATATATTTT. Protein: CASSPSDGHFLSGNTIYF.

The chain couples TRBV18 to TRBJ2-2; D remains unclear. V was cut by 2 bases and J by 5 bases, with 6 bases left in between. Germline CDR1 and CDR2: KGHSH and LQKENI. The CDR3 length is 13 residues. This chain's CDR3 is CASSPLETGELFF. In DNA form, the CDR3 reads TGTGCCAGCTCACCATTAGAAACCGGGGAGCTGTTTTTT.

The rearrangement links TRBV9 to TRBJ2-3; D is unresolved. Trimming stripped 3 bases from V and 5 bases from J, with 13 bases between. CDR1 and CDR2 from the germline V gene are SGDLS and YYNGEE. The CDR3 spans 14 residues. The CDR3: CASSAGAPGDTQYF. For the CDR3, the DNA is TGTGCCAGCAGCGCCGGAGCTCCTGGAGATACGCAGTATTTT.

The chain couples TRBV6-5 to TRBJ1-2, with 10 nucleotides matching TRBD1. The V gene's germline CDR1 is MNHEY and CDR2 SVGAGI. After removal of 4 bases from V and 7 bases from J, the junction contained 6 bases not matched to a gene. This CDR3 is 14 amino acids long. The CDR3 here is CASSSADRGPGYTF. The DNA for the CDR3 is TGTGCCAGCAGTTCCGCCGACAGGGGGCCTGGCTACACCTTC.

The J gene is TRBJ2-7, the V gene TRBV7-8, with TRBD1 matching over 9 bases. Per germline, CDR1 SGHVS and CDR2 FQNEAQ. V lost 5 bases to trimming and J lost 3 bases; unmatched junction nucleotides: 8. This CDR3 is 15 amino acids long. The CDR3 reads CASSPTDRGFYEQYF. The CDR3 DNA follows: TGTGCCAGCAGCCCAACTGACAGGGGGTTCTACGAGCAGTACTTC.

The chain carries TRBV5-4 and TRBJ1-1, with 11 bases matching TRBD1. Looked up from germline, CDR1 is SGHNT and CDR2 is YYREEE (reference sequence). The CDR3 has 14 residues. J was trimmed by 4 bases and V by 5 bases; bases with no gene match: 4. This CDR3 reads CASRRGQGGTEAFF. CDR3 DNA: TGTGCCAGCAGGAGGGGACAGGGGGGCACTGAAGCTTTCTTT.

The rearrangement joins TRBV3-1 (or the pseudogene TRBV3-2) to TRBJ2-2; 8 positions match TRBD2. The V segment lost 0 bases and the J segment 6 bases; nucleotides outside the gene matches: 15. Germline-derived CDR1 and CDR2 are LGHDT and YNNKEL (reference sequence). The CDR3 spans 19 residues. The CDR3 region has the DNA TGTGCCAGCAGCCAAGAATACCCGAACCACGGACTAGCTTCCGGGGAGCTGTTTTTT. It translates to CASSQEYPNHGLASGELFF.

This sequence joins TRBV18 and TRBJ1-5; no clear D gene. This CDR3 contains 14 residues. V lost 6 bases, J lost 4 bases, and 13 bases lay in between. From germline, CDR1 is KGHSH and CDR2 LQKENI. CDR3 in amino acids: CASSPTSSNQPQHF. The CDR3 DNA follows: TGTGCCAGCTCCCCGACCTCGAGTAATCAGCCCCAGCATTTT.

This clone is a singleton in its sample. The J gene is TRBJ1-3, the V gene TRBV3-1 (or the pseudogene TRBV3-2); TRBD1 is a possible D gene (6 bases). Germline V lookup: CDR1 LGHDT, CDR2 YNNKEL (reference sequence). The CDR3 extends over 14 amino acids. Trimming removed 4 bases from V and 0 bases from J, with 7 bases in between. The CDR3, as DNA: TGTGCCAGCAGCCGGGACAACTCTGGAAACACCATATATTTT. This gives the protein CASSRDNSGNTIYF.

The chain uses TRBV7-9 and TRBJ1-1, with D tentatively TRBD1 (5 bases). Trimming stripped 5 bases from V and 1 base from J, with 17 bases between. CDR1 and CDR2 from the germline V gene are SEHNR and FQNEAQ (reference sequence). This CDR3 is 16 amino acids long. The CDR3 region has the DNA TGTGCCAGCAGCGTCACCCGGGGACTCCAGAACACTGAAGCTTTCTTT. Translated: CASSVTRGLQNTEAFF.

The CDR3 region is CASSRGEATEAFF. Here the CDR3 DNA reads TGTGCCAGCAGTCGGGGAGAGGCCACTGAAGCTTTCTTT. J is TRBJ1-1 and V is TRBV7-9; D remains unclear. Per germline, CDR1 SEHNR and CDR2 FQNEAQ (reference sequence). The CDR3 sequence is 13 residues long. V was pared by 6 bases and J by 4 bases, with 12 bases between.

The rearrangement joins TRBV28 to TRBJ1-2; 12 nucleotides line up with TRBD1. Per the germline V gene, CDR1 is MDHEN and CDR2 is SYDVKM. The CDR3 covers 14 residues. V was pared by 7 bases and J by 7 bases, with 7 bases of the junction left unmatched. For the CDR3, the DNA is TGTGCCAGCATACCGGGACAGGGGGCCACTGGCTACACCTTC. Its translation is CASIPGQGATGYTF.